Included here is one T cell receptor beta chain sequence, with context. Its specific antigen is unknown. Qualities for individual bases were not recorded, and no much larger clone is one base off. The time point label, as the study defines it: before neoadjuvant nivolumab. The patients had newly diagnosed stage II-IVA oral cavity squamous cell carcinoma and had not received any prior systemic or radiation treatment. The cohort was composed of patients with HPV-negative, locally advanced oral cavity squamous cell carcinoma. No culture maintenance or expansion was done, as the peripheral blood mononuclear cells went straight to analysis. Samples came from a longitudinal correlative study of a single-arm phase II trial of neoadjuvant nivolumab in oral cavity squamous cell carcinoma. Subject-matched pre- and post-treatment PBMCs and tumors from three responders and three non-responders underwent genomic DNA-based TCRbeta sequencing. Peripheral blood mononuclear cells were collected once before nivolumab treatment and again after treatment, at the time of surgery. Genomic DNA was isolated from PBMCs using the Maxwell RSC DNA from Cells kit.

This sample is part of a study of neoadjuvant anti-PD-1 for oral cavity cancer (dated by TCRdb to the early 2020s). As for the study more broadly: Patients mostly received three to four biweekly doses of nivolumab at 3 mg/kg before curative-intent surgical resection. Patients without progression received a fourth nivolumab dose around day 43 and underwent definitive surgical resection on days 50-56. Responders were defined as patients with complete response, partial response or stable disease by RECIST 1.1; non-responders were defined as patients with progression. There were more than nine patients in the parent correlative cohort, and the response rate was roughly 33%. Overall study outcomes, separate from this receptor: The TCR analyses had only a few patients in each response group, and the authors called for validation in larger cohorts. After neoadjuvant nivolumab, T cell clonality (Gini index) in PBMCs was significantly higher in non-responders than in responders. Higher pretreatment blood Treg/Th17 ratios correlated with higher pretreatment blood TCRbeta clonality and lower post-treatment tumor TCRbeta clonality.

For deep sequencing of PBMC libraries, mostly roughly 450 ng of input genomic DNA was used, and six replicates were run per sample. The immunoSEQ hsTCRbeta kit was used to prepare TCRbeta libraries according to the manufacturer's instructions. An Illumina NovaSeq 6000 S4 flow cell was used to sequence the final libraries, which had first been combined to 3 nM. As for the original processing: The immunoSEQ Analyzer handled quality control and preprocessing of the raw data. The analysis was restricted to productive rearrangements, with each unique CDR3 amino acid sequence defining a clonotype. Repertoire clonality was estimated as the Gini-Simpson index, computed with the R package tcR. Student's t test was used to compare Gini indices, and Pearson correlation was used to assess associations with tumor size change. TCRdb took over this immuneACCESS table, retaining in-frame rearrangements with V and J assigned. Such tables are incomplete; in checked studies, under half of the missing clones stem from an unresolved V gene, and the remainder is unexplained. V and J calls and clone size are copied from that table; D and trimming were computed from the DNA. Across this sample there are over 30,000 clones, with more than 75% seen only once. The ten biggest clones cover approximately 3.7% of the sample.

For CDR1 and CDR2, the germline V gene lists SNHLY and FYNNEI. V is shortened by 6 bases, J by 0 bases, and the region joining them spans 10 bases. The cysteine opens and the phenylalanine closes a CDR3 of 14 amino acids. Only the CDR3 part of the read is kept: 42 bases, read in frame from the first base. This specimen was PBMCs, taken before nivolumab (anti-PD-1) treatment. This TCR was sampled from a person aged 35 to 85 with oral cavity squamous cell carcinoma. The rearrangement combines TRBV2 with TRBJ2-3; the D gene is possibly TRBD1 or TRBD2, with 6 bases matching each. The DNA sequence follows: TGTGCCAGCAGCCTGGGGGGCAGCACAGATACGCAGTATTTT. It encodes CASSLGGSTDTQYF.